These 7 T cell receptor beta chains were all obtained from the same sample, sequenced in a study of OX40 agonist ivuxolimab in advanced cancers. Method: immunoSEQ multiplex PCR; TCRdb's copy keeps in-frame clones and lacks some. This sample has about 50,000 clones; 70% to 90% occur once, and the top ten carry approximately 2%. Specimen: CD4+ or CD8+ T cells sorted from blood, collected in a trial of the OX40 agonist ivuxolimab. The receptor source for this set is an adult with an advanced solid tumor such as melanoma, head and neck, liver or kidney cancer.

V is TRBV7-2 and J is TRBJ1-2; no reliable D call. Germline CDR1 SGHTA, CDR2 FQGNSA. V lost 1 base, J lost 8 bases, and 11 bases lay in between. The length of the CDR3 is 13 residues. CDR3 nucleotide sequence: TGTGCCAGCAGCTTAGGGGGAAGCGAAGGCTACACCTTC. It translates to CASSLGGSEGYTF.

The genes are TRBV5-1 and TRBJ1-1, with TRBD1 matching 8 bases. V lost 3 bases and J lost 7; bases outside the gene matches: 8. The CDR3 consists of 14 residues. CDR1 and CDR2 (germline): SGHRS, YFSETQ. In DNA form, the CDR3 reads TGCGCCAGCAGCTCGGGACAGGAATCCAATGAAGCTTTCTTT. Amino acid sequence: CASSSGQESNEAFF.

The DNA for the CDR3 is TGCGCCAGCAGAGACCAGGGAGGGGAGACCCAGTACTTC. It yields the protein CASRDQGGETQYF. V usage is TRBV5-1 and J usage is TRBJ2-5, with TRBD2 matching over 7 bases. This CDR3 spans 13 amino acids. Germline values: CDR1 SGHRS, CDR2 YFSETQ. The V gene end was trimmed by 5 bases and the J gene end by 5 bases; junction bases not matched to a gene: 6.

This clone was counted a single time. The chain joins TRBV4-1 to TRBJ1-1; D is ambiguous. Trimming shortened V by 0 bases and J by 0 bases, and 14 bases separated the two germline ends. Germline V lookup: CDR1 MGHRA, CDR2 YSYEKL. The CDR3 totals 17 residues. The DNA for the CDR3 is TGCGCCAGCAGCCAAGATCAGAAGTGGACGTTGAACACTGAAGCTTTCTTT. Amino acid sequence: CASSQDQKWTLNTEAFF.

V and J are TRBV7-3 and TRBJ2-1; 8 positions agree with TRBD2. Trimming cost V 1 base and J 3 bases; bases outside gene matches: 5. The CDR3 sequence is 16 residues long. The germline gives CDR1 SGHTA, CDR2 FQGTGA. CDR3 nucleotides: TGTGCCAGCAGCTTAAACAGCGGGAGTGGCTACAATGAGCAGTTCTTC. This sequence encodes CASSLNSGSGYNEQFF.

This chain connects TRBV11-3 to TRBJ2-2, with D tentatively TRBD2 (6 bases). The germline V gene encodes CDR1 SGHNT and CDR2 YENEEA. Trimming removed 5 bases at V and 6 bases at J, with 19 bases between. The CDR3 length is 16 residues. The CDR3 nucleotides are TGTGCCAGCAGCCCCCAGAGCTTCTCGGGGGCCGGGGAGCTGTTTTTT. Protein: CASSPQSFSGAGELFF. Full variable domain (remainder filled in from reference TRBV11-3 and TRBJ2-2): EAGVVQSPRYKIIEKKQPVAFWCNPISGHNTLYWYLQNLGQGPELLIRYENEEAVDDSQLPKDRFSAERLKGVDSTLKIQPAELGDSAVYLCASSPQSFSGAGELFFGEGSRLTVL.

The CDR3 reads CASSAQPGLQTGNTIYF. CDR3 DNA sequence: TGCGCCAGCAGCGCTCAACCGGGACTCCAAACTGGAAACACCATATATTTT. The chain joins TRBV5-1 to TRBJ1-3; D possibly corresponds to TRBD1 (5 bases). Germline loops: CDR1 SGHRS, CDR2 YFSETQ. The CDR3 totals 17 residues. The ends were cut back, 4 bases at V and 2 bases at J, with 19 bases in the middle.